This TCR beta chain was identified during a study of somatic mutations in cytotoxic T cells in rheumatoid arthritis. Study-wide background: A roughly 30 ml EDTA sample of patient blood was drawn right after diagnosis, before any treatment. Study-wide results and limits: Over 20% of CD8+ cells belonged to the largest CD8+ clone in about an eighth of the roughly 60 patients. Rising age went with increasing CD8+ clonality in rheumatoid arthritis patients; healthy controls showed no such increase. TRBV07 showed slight underrepresentation in rheumatoid arthritis patients, unadjusted for multiple comparisons.

Using immunoSEQ multiplex PCR, the repertoire was profiled, and TCRdb retains in-frame clones only, with some absent. The top ten clones hold approximately 19% of a sample with about 15,000 clones, around nine tenths of them seen once. The V gene's germline CDR1 is SEHNR and CDR2 FQNEAQ (reference sequence). The CDR3 has 12 amino acids. V dropped 1 base and J dropped 5 bases, with 5 bases sitting between them. In the case of this clone: Its specificity is unknown.

This chain uses TRBV7-9 with TRBJ2-5; the D is unclear. Sequenced sample: CD4+ T cells sorted from blood. The receptor's source is a man between 65 and 85 years old with rheumatoid arthritis. The DNA for the CDR3 is TGTGCCAGCAGCTTAGTTATGGAGACCCAGTACTTC. The encoded protein is CASSLVMETQYF.